Sequencing of this T cell receptor beta chain was carried out in a study of T-cell memory formation after mild COVID-19. Study at large: Clusters were largely donor specific. Study-level results: CD4/CD8 balance held among clones contracting day 15 to 85, and later expanders leaned CD4+. The second-wave clones peaking on day 37 were not confirmed as SARS-CoV-2-specific.

Germline lookup yields CDR1 SGHTA and CDR2 FQGTGA. The trim removed 5 bases at V and 0 bases at J, leaving 4 bases unmatched. The CDR3 spans 16 residues. TCRdb re-called the 5' RACE reads through MiXCR, storing one row per CDR3 protein. The table shows 250,000 or so distinct CDR3 sequences, with about a sixth occurring only once. Turning to this clonotype: The antigen is not known.

The source material was PBMCs or a T cell subset sorted from them (not recorded which). The V call is TRBV7-3, the J call TRBJ2-2; 9 bases fit TRBD1. This sequence was found in a man aged 18-30 years who had mild COVID-19 (a few samples of this study predate the infection). Cell type and time point are not known. The CDR3 coding sequence is TGTGCCAGCAGCGGACAGGGGACCACGAACACCGGGGAGCTGTTTTTT. Amino acids: CASSGQGTTNTGELFF.